The source of this T cell receptor beta chain is a study of shared clonotypes between healthy human individuals. The table came from immunoSEQ multiplex PCR; TCRdb's copy has only in-frame clones and leaves some out. In the table there are some 2,000,000 clones, 95% of which are singletons. This CDR3 has 15 amino acids. V lost 3 bases to trimming and J lost 1 base; unmatched junction nucleotides: 3. Germline assignment: CDR1 SGHAT and CDR2 FQNNGV. V is TRBV11-2 and J is TRBJ2-5, with 9 bases fitting TRBD2. The sample comprised naive CD4+ T cells sorted from blood. Subset meaning: CD45RA+ positively selected. This sequence originates from a man aged 18 to 29 in good health. Here the CDR3 DNA reads TGTGCCAGCAGCTTTGCGGGGGGGAGCCAAGAGACCCAGTACTTC. Translation: CASSFAGGSQETQYF.